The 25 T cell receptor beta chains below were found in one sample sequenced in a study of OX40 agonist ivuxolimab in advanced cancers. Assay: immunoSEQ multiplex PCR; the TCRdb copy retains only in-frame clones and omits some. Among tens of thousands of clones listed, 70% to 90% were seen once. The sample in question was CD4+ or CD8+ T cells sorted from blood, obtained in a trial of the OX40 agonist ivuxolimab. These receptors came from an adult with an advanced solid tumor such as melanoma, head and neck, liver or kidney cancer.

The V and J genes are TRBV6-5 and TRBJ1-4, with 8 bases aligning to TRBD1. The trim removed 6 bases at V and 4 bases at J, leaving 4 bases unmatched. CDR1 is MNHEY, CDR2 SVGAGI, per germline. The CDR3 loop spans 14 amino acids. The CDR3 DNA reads TGTGCCAGCAGGACGGGACAGGTTAATGAAAAACTGTTTTTT. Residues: CASRTGQVNEKLFF.

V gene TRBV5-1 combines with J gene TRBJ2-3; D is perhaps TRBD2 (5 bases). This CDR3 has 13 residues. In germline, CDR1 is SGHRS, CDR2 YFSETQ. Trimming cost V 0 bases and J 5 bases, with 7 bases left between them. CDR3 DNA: TGCGCCAGCAGCTTGGGTCGGGAAGATACGCAGTATTTT. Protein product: CASSLGREDTQYF.

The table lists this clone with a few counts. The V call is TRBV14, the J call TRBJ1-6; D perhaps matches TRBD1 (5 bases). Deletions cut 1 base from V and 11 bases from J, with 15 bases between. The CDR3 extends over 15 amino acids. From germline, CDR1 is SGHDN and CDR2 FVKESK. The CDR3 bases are TGTGCCAGCAGCCAAGCGGCGGGACGGGGTGCACCCCTCCACTTT. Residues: CASSQAAGRGAPLHF. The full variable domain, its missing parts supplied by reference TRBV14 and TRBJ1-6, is EAGVTQFPSHSVIEKGQTVTLRCDPISGHDNLYWYRRVMGKEIKFLLHFVKESKQDESGMPNNRFLAERTGGTYSTLKVQPAELEDSGVYFCASSQAAGRGAPLHFGNGTRLTVT.

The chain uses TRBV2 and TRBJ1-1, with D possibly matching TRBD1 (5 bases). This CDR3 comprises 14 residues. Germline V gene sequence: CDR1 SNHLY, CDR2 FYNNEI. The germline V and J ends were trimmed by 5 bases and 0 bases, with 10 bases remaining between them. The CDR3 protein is CASSRRTLNTEAFF. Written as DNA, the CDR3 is TGTGCCAGCAGTCGGCGGACACTGAACACTGAAGCTTTCTTT.

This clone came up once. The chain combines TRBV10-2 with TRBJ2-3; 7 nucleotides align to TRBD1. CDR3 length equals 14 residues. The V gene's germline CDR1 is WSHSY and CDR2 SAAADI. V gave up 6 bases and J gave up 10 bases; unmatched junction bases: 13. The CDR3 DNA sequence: TGCGCCAGCAGGCCCAGTGGTCCAGGGGGATCGCAGTATTTT. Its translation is CASRPSGPGGSQYF.

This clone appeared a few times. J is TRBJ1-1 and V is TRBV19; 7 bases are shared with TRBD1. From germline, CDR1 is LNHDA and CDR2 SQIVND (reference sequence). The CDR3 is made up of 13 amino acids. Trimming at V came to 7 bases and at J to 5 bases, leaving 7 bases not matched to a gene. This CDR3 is CASIRRGQTEAFF. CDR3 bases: TGTGCCAGTATTCGGAGGGGGCAAACTGAAGCTTTCTTT.

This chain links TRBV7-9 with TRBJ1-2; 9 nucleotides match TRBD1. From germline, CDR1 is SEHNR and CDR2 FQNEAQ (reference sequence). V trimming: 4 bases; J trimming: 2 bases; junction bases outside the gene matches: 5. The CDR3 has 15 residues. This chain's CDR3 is CASSSRDRANYGYTF. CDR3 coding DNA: TGTGCCAGCAGCTCCCGGGACAGGGCGAACTATGGCTACACCTTC. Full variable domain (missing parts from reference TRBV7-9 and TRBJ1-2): DTGVSQNPRHKITKRGQNVTFRCDPISEHNRLYWYRQTLGQGPEFLTYFQNEAQLEKSRLLSDRFSAERPKGSFSTLEIQRTEQGDSAMYLCASSSRDRANYGYTFGSGTRLTVV.

CDR3 in amino acids: CASRPAGLAGGKHTGELFF. The CDR3 bases are TGTGCCAGCAGACCCGCGGGTCTAGCGGGGGGTAAACACACCGGGGAGCTGTTTTTT. The chain links TRBV7-9 to TRBJ2-2, with 11 bases identical to TRBD2. The CDR3 is made up of 19 amino acids. Looked up from germline, CDR1 is SEHNR and CDR2 is FQNEAQ (reference sequence). V was pared by 6 bases and J by 3 bases, with 15 bases of the junction left unmatched. Based on the CDR3 plus reference TRBV7-9 and TRBJ2-2, the full variable domain is DTGVSQNPRHKITKRGQNVTFRCDPISEHNRLYWYRQTLGQGPEFLTYFQNEAQLEKSRLLSDRFSAERPKGSFSTLEIQRTEQGDSAMYLCASRPAGLAGGKHTGELFFGEGSRLTVL.

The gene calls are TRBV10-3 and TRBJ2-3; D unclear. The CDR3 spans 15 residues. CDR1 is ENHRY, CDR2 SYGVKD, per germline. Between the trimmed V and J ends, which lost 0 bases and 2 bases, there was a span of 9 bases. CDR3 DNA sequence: TGTGCCATCAGTGAGTCGTCTGGTTACACAGATACGCAGTATTTT. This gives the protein CAISESSGYTDTQYF.

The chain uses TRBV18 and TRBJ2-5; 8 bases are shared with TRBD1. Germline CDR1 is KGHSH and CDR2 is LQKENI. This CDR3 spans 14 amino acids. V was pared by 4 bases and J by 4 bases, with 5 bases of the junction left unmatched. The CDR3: CASSRDRGPETQYF. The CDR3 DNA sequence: TGTGCCAGCTCACGCGACAGGGGTCCAGAGACCCAGTACTTC.

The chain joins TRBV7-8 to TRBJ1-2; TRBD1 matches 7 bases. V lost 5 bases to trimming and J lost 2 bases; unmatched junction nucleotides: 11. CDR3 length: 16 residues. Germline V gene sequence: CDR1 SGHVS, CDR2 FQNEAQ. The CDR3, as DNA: TGTGCCAGCAGCCCTCTGACAGGGAAGAAGAACTATGGCTACACCTTC. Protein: CASSPLTGKKNYGYTF. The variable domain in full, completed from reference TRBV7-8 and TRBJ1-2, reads GAGVSQSPRYKVAKRGQDVALRCDPISGHVSLFWYQQALGQGPEFLTYFQNEAQLDKSGLPSDRFFAERPEGSVSTLKIQRTQQEDSAVYLCASSPLTGKKNYGYTFGSGTRLTVV.

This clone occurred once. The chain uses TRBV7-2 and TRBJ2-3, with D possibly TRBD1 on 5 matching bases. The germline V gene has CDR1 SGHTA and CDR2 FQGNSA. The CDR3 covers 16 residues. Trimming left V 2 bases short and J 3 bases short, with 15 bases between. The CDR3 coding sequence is TGTGCCAGCAGCTTAACAGGCAGGGCAATTACAGATACGCAGTATTTT. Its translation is CASSLTGRAITDTQYF.

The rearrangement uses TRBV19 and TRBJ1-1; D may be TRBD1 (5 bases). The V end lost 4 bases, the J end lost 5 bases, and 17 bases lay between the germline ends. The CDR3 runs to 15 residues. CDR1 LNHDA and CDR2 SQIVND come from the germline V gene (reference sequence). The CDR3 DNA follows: TGTGCCAGTAGTACCGATCGGGACGGGGGAACTGAAGCTTTCTTT. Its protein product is CASSTDRDGGTEAFF.

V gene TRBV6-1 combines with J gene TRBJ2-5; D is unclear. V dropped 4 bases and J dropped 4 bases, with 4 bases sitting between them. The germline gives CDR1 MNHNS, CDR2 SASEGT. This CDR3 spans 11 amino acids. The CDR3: CASSVGETQYF. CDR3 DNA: TGTGCCAGCAGTGTGGGAGAGACCCAGTACTTC.

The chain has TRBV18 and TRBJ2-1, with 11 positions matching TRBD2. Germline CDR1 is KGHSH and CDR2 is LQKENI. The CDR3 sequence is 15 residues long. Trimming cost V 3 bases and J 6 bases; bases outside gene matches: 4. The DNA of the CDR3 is TGTGCCAGCTCACCCGGGACTAGCGGTGGCAATGAGCAGTTCTTC. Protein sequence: CASSPGTSGGNEQFF. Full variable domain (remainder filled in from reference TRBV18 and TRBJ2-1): NAGVMQNPRHLVRRRGQEARLRCSPMKGHSHVYWYRQLPEEGLKFMVYLQKENIIDESGMPKERFSAEFPKEGPSILRIQQVVRGDSAAYFCASSPGTSGGNEQFFGPGTRLTVL.

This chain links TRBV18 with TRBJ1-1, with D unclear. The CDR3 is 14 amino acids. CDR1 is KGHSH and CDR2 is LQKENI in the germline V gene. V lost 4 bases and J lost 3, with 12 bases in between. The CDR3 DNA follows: TGTGCCAGCTCACAATCGGGTAAGGACACTGAAGCTTTCTTT. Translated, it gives CASSQSGKDTEAFF. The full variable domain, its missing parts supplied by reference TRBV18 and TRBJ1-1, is NAGVMQNPRHLVRRRGQEARLRCSPMKGHSHVYWYRQLPEEGLKFMVYLQKENIIDESGMPKERFSAEFPKEGPSILRIQQVVRGDSAAYFCASSQSGKDTEAFFGQGTRLTVV.

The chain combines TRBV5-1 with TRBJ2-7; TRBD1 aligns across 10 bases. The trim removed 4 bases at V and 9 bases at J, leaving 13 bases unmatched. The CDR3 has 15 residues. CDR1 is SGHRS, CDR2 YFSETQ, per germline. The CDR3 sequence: CASSETGTGVSLQYF. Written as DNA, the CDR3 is TGCGCCAGCAGCGAAACCGGGACAGGGGTTTCCCTGCAGTACTTC. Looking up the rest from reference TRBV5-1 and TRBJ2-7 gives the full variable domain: KAGVTQTPRYLIKTRGQQVTLSCSPISGHRSVSWYQQTPGQGLQFLFEYFSETQRNKGNFPGRFSGRQFSNSRSEMNVSTLELGDSALYLCASSETGTGVSLQYFGPGTRLTVT.

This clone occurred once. The CDR3: CASSPDRVIADTQYF. Written as DNA, the CDR3 is TGTGCCAGCAGTCCCGACAGGGTAATCGCAGATACGCAGTATTTT. V usage is TRBV6-5 and J usage is TRBJ2-3, with TRBD1 matching over 7 bases. CDR1 and CDR2 (germline): MNHEY, SVGAGI. Trimming took 5 bases from V and 4 from J; bases not matched to a gene: 9. This CDR3 region has 15 residues.

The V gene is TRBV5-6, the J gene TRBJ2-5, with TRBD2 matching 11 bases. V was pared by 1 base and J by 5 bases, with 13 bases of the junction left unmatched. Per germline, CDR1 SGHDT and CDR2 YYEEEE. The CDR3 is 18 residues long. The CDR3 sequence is CASSLITSGGSRTETQYF. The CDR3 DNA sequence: TGTGCCAGCAGCTTGATAACTAGCGGGGGCTCAAGAACTGAGACCCAGTACTTC. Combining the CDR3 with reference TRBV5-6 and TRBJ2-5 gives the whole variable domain DAGVTQSPTHLIKTRGQQVTLRCSPKSGHDTVSWYQQALGQGPQFIFQYYEEEERQRGNFPDRFSGHQFPNYSSELNVNALLLGDSALYLCASSLITSGGSRTETQYFGPGTRLLVL.

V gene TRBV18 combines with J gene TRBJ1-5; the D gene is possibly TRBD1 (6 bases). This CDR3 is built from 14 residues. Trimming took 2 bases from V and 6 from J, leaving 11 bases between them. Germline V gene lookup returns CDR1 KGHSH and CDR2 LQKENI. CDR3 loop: CASSPTQGRQPQHF. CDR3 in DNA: TGTGCCAGCTCACCAACACAGGGTCGTCAGCCCCAGCATTTT.

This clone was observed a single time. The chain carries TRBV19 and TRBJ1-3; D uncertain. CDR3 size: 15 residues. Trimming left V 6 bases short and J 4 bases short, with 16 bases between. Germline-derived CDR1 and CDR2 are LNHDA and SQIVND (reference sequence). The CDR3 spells CASSLGVGYGNTIYF. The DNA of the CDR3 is TGTGCCAGTAGCCTCGGGGTGGGGTACGGAAACACCATATATTTT.

CDR3 residues: CASSQGRDRIEQYF. The CDR3 nucleotides are TGTGCCAGCAGCCAAGGGCGGGATCGTATTGAGCAGTACTTC. The rearrangement uses TRBV7-2 and TRBJ2-7; possibly TRBD2 for D (6 bases). This CDR3 region has 14 residues. Looked up from germline, CDR1 is SGHTA and CDR2 is FQGNSA. Trimming shortened V by 5 bases and J by 7 bases, and 18 bases separated the two germline ends.

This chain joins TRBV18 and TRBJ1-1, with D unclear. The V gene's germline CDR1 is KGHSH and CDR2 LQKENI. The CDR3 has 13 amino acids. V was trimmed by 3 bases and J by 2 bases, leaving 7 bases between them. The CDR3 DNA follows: TGTGCCAGCTCACCGAAACATAACACTGAAGCTTTCTTT. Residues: CASSPKHNTEAFF. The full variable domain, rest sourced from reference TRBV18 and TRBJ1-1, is NAGVMQNPRHLVRRRGQEARLRCSPMKGHSHVYWYRQLPEEGLKFMVYLQKENIIDESGMPKERFSAEFPKEGPSILRIQQVVRGDSAAYFCASSPKHNTEAFFGQGTRLTVV.

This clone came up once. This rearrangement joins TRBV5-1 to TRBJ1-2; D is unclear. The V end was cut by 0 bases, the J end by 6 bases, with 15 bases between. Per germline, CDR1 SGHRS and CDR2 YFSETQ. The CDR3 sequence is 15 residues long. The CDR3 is CASSLASTRGDGYTF. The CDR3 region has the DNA TGCGCCAGCAGCTTGGCTTCGACACGGGGAGATGGCTACACCTTC.

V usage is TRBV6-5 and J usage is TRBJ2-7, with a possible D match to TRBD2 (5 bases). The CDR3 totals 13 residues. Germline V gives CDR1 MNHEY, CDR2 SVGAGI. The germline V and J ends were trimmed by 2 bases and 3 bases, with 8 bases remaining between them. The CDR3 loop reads CASSYLRGYEQYF. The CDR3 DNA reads TGTGCCAGCAGTTACCTTCGGGGCTACGAGCAGTACTTC.